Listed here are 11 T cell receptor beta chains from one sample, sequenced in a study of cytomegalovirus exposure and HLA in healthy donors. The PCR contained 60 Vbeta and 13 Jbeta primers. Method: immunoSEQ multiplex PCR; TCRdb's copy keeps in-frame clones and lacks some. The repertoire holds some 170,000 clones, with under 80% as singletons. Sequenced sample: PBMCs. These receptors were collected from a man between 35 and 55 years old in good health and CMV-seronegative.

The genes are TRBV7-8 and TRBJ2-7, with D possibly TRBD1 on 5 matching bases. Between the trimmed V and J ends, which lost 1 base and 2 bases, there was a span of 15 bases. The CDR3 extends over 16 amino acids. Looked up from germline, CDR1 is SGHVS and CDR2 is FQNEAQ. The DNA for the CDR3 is TGTGCCAGCAGCTTAGGTGATCCAGGGTTCCCCTACGAGCAGTACTTC. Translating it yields CASSLGDPGFPYEQYF.

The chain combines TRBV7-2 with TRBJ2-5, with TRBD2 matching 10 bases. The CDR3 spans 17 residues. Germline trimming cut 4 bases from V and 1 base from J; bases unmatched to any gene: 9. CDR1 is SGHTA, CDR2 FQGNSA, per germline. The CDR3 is CASSSDPLAGVQETQYF. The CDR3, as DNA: TGTGCCAGCAGCTCCGATCCTCTAGCGGGGGTCCAAGAGACCCAGTACTTC.

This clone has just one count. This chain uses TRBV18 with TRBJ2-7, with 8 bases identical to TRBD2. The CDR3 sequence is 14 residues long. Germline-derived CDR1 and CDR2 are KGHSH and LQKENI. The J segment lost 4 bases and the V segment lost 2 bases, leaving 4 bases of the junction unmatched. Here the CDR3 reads CASSPLAGKYEQYF. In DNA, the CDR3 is TGTGCCAGCTCACCATTAGCGGGGAAGTACGAGCAGTACTTC.

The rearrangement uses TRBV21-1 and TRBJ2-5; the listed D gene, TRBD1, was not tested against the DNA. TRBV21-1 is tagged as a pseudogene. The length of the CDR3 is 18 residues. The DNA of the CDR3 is TGTGCCAGCAGCTACCCCTTAAATAACAGGGGAAGAGGAGAGACCCAGTACTTC. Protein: CASSYPLNNRGRGETQYF.

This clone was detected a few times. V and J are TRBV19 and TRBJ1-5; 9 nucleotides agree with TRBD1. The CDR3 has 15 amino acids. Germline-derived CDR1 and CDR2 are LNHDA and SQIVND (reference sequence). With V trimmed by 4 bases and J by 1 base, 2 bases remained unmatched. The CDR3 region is CASSTTGGSNQPQHF. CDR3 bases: TGTGCCAGTAGTACGACAGGGGGGAGCAATCAGCCCCAGCATTTT.

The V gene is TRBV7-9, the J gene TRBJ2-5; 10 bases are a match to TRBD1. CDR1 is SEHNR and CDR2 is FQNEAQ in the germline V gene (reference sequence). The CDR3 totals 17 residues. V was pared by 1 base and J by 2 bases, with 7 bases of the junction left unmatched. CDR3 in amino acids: CASSLGTGGVQQETQYF. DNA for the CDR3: TGTGCCAGCAGCTTAGGGACAGGGGGGGTCCAACAAGAGACCCAGTACTTC.

The CDR3, as DNA: TGTGCCAGCAGCCCAGGACTAGCGGGGCTCGGGCAAGAGACCCAGTACTTC. Protein: CASSPGLAGLGQETQYF. The chain employs TRBV9 and TRBJ2-5, with 12 bases that match TRBD2. Per the germline V gene, CDR1 is SGDLS and CDR2 is YYNGEE. Germline trimming cut 4 bases from V and 2 bases from J; bases unmatched to any gene: 9. The CDR3 loop spans 17 amino acids.

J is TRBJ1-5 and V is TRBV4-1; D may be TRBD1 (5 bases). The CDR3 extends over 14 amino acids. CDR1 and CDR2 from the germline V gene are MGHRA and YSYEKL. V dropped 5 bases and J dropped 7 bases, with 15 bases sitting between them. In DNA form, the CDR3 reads TGCGCCAGCAGCTGGGAGACGGAGGGGCAGCCCCAGCATTTT. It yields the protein CASSWETEGQPQHF.

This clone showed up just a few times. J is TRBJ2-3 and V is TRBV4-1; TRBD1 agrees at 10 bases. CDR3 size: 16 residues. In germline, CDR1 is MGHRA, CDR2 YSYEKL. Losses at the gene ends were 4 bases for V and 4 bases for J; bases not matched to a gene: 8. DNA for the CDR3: TGCGCCAGCAGCCGCCCGACAGGGGGCGGGTCAGATACGCAGTATTTT. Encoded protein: CASSRPTGGGSDTQYF.

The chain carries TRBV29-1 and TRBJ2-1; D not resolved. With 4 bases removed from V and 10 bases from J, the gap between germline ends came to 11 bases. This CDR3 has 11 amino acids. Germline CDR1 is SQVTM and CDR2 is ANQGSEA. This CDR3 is CSVVLGPEQFF. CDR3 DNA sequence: TGCAGCGTTGTTCTGGGCCCCGAGCAGTTCTTC.

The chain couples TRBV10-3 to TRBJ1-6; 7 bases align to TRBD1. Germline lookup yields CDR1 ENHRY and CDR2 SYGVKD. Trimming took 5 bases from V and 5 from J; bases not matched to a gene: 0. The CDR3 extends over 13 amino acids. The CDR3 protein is CAISTGDNSPLHF. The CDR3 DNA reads TGTGCCATCAGTACAGGGGATAATTCACCCCTCCACTTT.